In this sample, the clone carrying this TCR beta chain turned up many times. This specimen comes from a study of T cells in Graves' hyperthyroidism and ophthalmopathy. Trimming stripped 5 bases from V and 8 bases from J, with 21 bases between. This CDR3 has 14 residues. Germline V lookup: CDR1 DFQATT, CDR2 SNEGSKA (reference sequence). Researchers took RNA transcripts and amplified the TCR beta CDR3 regions from them. First-round RT-PCR of the TCR CDR3 relied on the HTBI primer set. One entry per CDR3 protein, called by TCRdb with MiXCR from the multiplex PCR reads. The sample holds around 350,000 distinct CDR3 sequences, approximately 19% seen once. Aged 18 to 65, the patients had hyperthyroidism that was newly diagnosed and had lasted under 2 months. PBMCs were collected from a roughly 10 ml volume of fresh peripheral blood.

The sequence derives from a woman between 18 and 29 years old with Graves' hyperthyroidism. Sequences were obtained from blood. The rearrangement links TRBV20-1 to TRBJ1-2, with TRBD1 as a possible D gene (6 bases). CDR3 protein: CSAGVKGGGVGYTF. The CDR3 DNA sequence: TGCAGTGCTGGGGTCAAGGGGGGAGGAGTAGGCTACACCTTC.